The subject of this entry is one T cell receptor beta chain. What it binds is unknown. PCR involved 60 Vbeta and 13 Jbeta primers. Clones were sequenced by immunoSEQ multiplex PCR, and TCRdb holds only the in-frame ones, with some missing. The sample includes about 88,000 clones. This sample was included in a study of cytomegalovirus exposure and HLA in healthy donors. Notes on the study in general: HLA allele associations emerged for 17,000 or so TCR beta sequences in a later analysis, at 0.05 false discovery rate. Most sequenced TCRs were rare (though some public TCRs occurred in many donors). Later genetic work tied a missense DCLRE1C variant to beta-chain V and J trimming. 87-base-pair reads could not separate some V segments, including TRBV6-2 and TRBV6-3.

Losses at the gene ends were 2 bases for V and 4 bases for J; bases not matched to a gene: 6. The CDR3 runs 16 residues. Looked up from germline, CDR1 is SSHAT and CDR2 is FNYEAQ (reference sequence). Sample: PBMCs. The chain links TRBV7-7 to TRBJ2-5, with 11 positions matching TRBD1. The receptor was isolated from a girl aged 5-17 years in good health and CMV-seropositive. The CDR3 loop reads CASSLNSGTGGETQYF. The DNA of the CDR3 is TGTGCCAGCAGCTTAAACTCCGGGACAGGGGGAGAGACCCAGTACTTC.